This paragraph covers one T cell receptor beta chain sequence. Method: immunoSEQ multiplex PCR; TCRdb's copy keeps in-frame clones and lacks some. Of about 58,000 clones detected, roughly nine tenths appear once; the ten largest clones hold 6.5% to 8.5%. The source of the sample is a study of blood T cell repertoires in COVID-19. There are 15 residues in the CDR3. CDR1 SNHLY and CDR2 FYNNEI come from the germline V gene. With V trimmed by 6 bases and J by 7 bases, 10 bases remained unmatched. Material for sequencing was peripheral blood. The gene calls are TRBV2 and TRBJ2-1, with TRBD1 identical over 9 bases. The receptor's source is a woman in her seventies with active COVID-19. CDR3 DNA sequence: TGTGCCAGCAGAGCGGGACAGGGAATGTGGAATGAGCAGTTCTTC. This translates into CASRAGQGMWNEQFF.